This record covers a single TCR beta chain. Its target is unknown. The CDR3 loop spans 13 amino acids. The V segment lost 5 bases and the J segment 5 bases; nucleotides outside the gene matches: 5. Germline CDR1 reads SGHAT; CDR2 reads FQNNGV. This record belongs to a study of OX40 agonist ivuxolimab in advanced cancers. Study-wide results and caveats: Some of the nonresponding patients also showed low levels of normalized T-cell clonal expansion.

Data came from immunoSEQ multiplex PCR; TCRdb stores just in-frame clones and leaves some out. Found here are about 77,000 clones, about four fifths of them singletons; the top ten hold about 0.71%. Sequencing used CD4+ or CD8+ T cells sorted from blood, obtained in a trial of the OX40 agonist ivuxolimab. This receptor was obtained from an adult with an advanced solid tumor such as melanoma, head and neck, liver or kidney cancer. This sequence joins TRBV11-2 and TRBJ1-2; 7 positions match TRBD1. The CDR3 reads CASSPDREYGYTF. The CDR3 DNA reads as TGTGCCAGCAGCCCAGACAGGGAATATGGCTACACCTTC.